Shown below are 18 T cell receptor beta chains from a single sample sequenced in a study of T cell responses to AZD1222 COVID-19 vaccine. Assay used: immunoSEQ multiplex PCR; TCRdb lists only in-frame clones, some missing. This sample yields around 200,000 clones, of which 80% to 90% are seen a single time; 7.5% to 9.5% belongs to the top ten. The material was peripheral blood, obtained on day 0 of AZD1222 vaccination. The receptors were gathered from an adult in good health.

The rearrangement joins TRBV19 to TRBJ2-7; 9 bases are a match to TRBD1. The CDR3 loop spans 15 amino acids. The germline gives CDR1 LNHDA, CDR2 SQIVND (reference sequence). J was trimmed by 3 bases and V by 5 bases; bases with no gene match: 8. DNA for the CDR3: TGTGCCAGTAGTTCTGCCGGGACAGGGAGCTACGAGCAGTACTTC. Translating gives CASSSAGTGSYEQYF.

V and J are TRBV27 and TRBJ1-1; D gene uncertain. Germline CDR1 reads MNHEY; CDR2 reads SMNVEV (reference sequence). CDR3 length: 13 residues. V was trimmed by 5 bases and J by 1 base, leaving 8 bases between them. CDR3 DNA: TGTGCCAGCAGTAGTACGGGGAACACTGAAGCTTTCTTT. Its translation is CASSSTGNTEAFF.

The rearrangement links TRBV15 to TRBJ1-1, with D tentatively TRBD1 (5 bases). Germline V lookup: CDR1 LNHNV, CDR2 YYDKDF (reference sequence). CDR3 size: 14 residues. The germline V and J ends were trimmed by 4 bases and 5 bases, with 14 bases remaining between them. Written as DNA, the CDR3 is TGTGCCACCAGCACTTGGGGCCGGGGAACTGAAGCTTTCTTT. This gives the protein CATSTWGRGTEAFF.

The CDR3 DNA is TGTGCCAGCAGCCCCAGGACGTTCCCTTCGAGCTACACCTTC. This gives the protein CASSPRTFPSSYTF. The genes are TRBV11-2 and TRBJ1-2; no clear D gene. Germline V CDR1 and CDR2: SGHAT, FQNNGV. The CDR3 covers 14 residues. The germline V and J ends were trimmed by 5 bases and 9 bases, with 19 bases remaining between them.

V usage is TRBV28 and J usage is TRBJ1-1; a possible D gene is TRBD1 (6 bases). In germline, CDR1 is MDHEN, CDR2 SYDVKM. The CDR3 totals 12 residues. V lost 6 bases to trimming and J lost 9 bases, with 14 bases between them. CDR3 loop: CASSDRQAKAFF. The CDR3 DNA reads TGTGCCAGCAGCGATAGACAGGCCAAAGCTTTCTTT.

J is TRBJ2-7 and V is TRBV28; D possibly corresponds to TRBD1 (5 bases). The germline V and J ends were trimmed by 4 bases and 1 base, with 11 bases remaining between them. This CDR3 spans 14 amino acids. The germline V gene encodes CDR1 MDHEN and CDR2 SYDVKM. CDR3 DNA: TGTGCCAGCAGTTCATCAGGGTCATCCTACGAGCAGTACTTC. As protein: CASSSSGSSYEQYF.

The rearrangement links TRBV28 to TRBJ1-4; the D is unclear. The germline CDR1 and CDR2 sequences are MDHEN and SYDVKM. CDR3 length: 13 amino acids. V lost 5 bases and J 0 bases, leaving 4 bases between the germline ends. The DNA for the CDR3 is TGTGCCAGCAGTGTTGCAACTAATGAAAAACTGTTTTTT. Translation gives CASSVATNEKLFF.

This chain connects TRBV3-1 (or the pseudogene TRBV3-2) to TRBJ1-2; D perhaps matches TRBD1 (5 bases). CDR1 and CDR2 (germline): LGHDT, YNNKEL (reference sequence). The CDR3 is 15 amino acids. The V end was cut by 1 base, the J end by 4 bases, with 13 bases between. As DNA, the CDR3 is TGTGCCAGCAGCCAAGGGACTTGGGGGTTCTATGGCTACACCTTC. Translated: CASSQGTWGFYGYTF.

J is TRBJ1-2 and V is TRBV9; D unclear. CDR3 length: 14 residues. Per the germline V gene, CDR1 is SGDLS and CDR2 is YYNGEE. The V gene lost 3 bases and the J gene lost 0 bases, with 9 bases spanning the gap. The CDR3 DNA follows: TGTGCCAGCAGCGCGTGGTTAGCTAACTATGGCTACACCTTC. Translating gives CASSAWLANYGYTF.

The rearrangement links TRBV9 to TRBJ1-2; the D is unclear. Germline V gene data show CDR1 as SGDLS and CDR2 as YYNGEE. V lost 2 bases to trimming and J lost 8 bases, with 13 bases between them. This CDR3 is built from 13 residues. CDR3 in amino acids: CASSVGWEDGYTF. CDR3 DNA: TGTGCCAGCAGCGTTGGCTGGGAGGACGGCTACACCTTC. Combining the CDR3 with reference TRBV9 and TRBJ1-2 gives the whole variable domain DSGVTQTPKHLITATGQRVTLRCSPRSGDLSVYWYQQSLDQGLQFLIQYYNGEERAKGNILERFSAQQFPDLHSELNLSSLELGDSALYFCASSVGWEDGYTFGSGTRLTVV.

The genes are TRBV6-5 and TRBJ1-1; TRBD1 is a possible D gene (5 bases). V was shortened by 0 bases and J by 8 bases, with 10 bases between the two germline ends. The CDR3 runs 13 residues. Germline V gene lookup returns CDR1 MNHEY and CDR2 SVGAGI. Here the CDR3 DNA reads TGTGCCAGCAGTTACTCGGGCAGGGCGGAAGCTTTCTTT. It encodes CASSYSGRAEAFF.

The gene calls are TRBV10-1 and TRBJ1-2; TRBD1 matches 8 bases. V shed 6 bases and J 5 bases; nucleotides not matched to a gene: 5. CDR1 and CDR2 (germline): WNHNN, SYGVQD (reference sequence). The CDR3 totals 13 residues. CDR3 nucleotides: TGCGCCAGCAGCACCGGGACAGGATATGGCTACACCTTC. Translation: CASSTGTGYGYTF.

J is TRBJ1-5 and V is TRBV27; D might be TRBD1 (6 bases). V was pared by 4 bases and J by 1 base, with 17 bases between. Germline V gives CDR1 MNHEY, CDR2 SMNVEV (reference sequence). This CDR3 contains 17 residues. CDR3 DNA: TGTGCCAGCAGTTCCTCAGGGGTGAGGATAAGCAATCAGCCCCAGCATTTT. Its translation: CASSSSGVRISNQPQHF.

This chain connects TRBV19 to TRBJ2-6, with a weak D call TRBD1 (5 bases). V lost 2 bases and J lost 2, with 7 bases in between. CDR1 and CDR2 from the germline V gene are LNHDA and SQIVND (reference sequence). CDR3 length: 15 amino acids. The CDR3 here is CASSITGPGANVLTF. In nucleotides, the CDR3 is TGTGCCAGTAGTATAACAGGCCCTGGGGCCAACGTCCTGACTTTC.

The chain joins TRBV6-6 to TRBJ1-5; D is perhaps TRBD1 (5 bases). This CDR3 is built from 12 residues. V was cut by 0 bases and J by 14 bases, with 11 bases left in between. Germline CDR1 reads MNHNY; CDR2 reads SVGAGI (reference sequence). For the CDR3, the DNA is TGTGCCAGCAGTTACTCAGGGACTCCGGAGCATTTT. Translating it yields CASSYSGTPEHF.

Here the CDR3 reads CASSSQGGAHEQFF. CDR3 bases: TGTGCCAGCAGTTCCCAGGGGGGGGCACATGAGCAGTTCTTC. The chain recombines TRBV28 with TRBJ2-1; D possibly uses TRBD1 or TRBD2 (7 bases each). CDR1 is MDHEN, CDR2 SYDVKM, per germline. V was clipped by 4 bases and J by 8 bases, with 15 bases between them. This CDR3 has 14 residues.

V usage is TRBV6-5 and J usage is TRBJ1-2, with 7 bases identical to TRBD1. This CDR3 spans 15 amino acids. Germline V gene sequence: CDR1 MNHEY, CDR2 SVGAGI. J lost 2 bases, V lost 6 bases, and 9 bases had no gene match. The CDR3 sequence: CASRDTGTVNYGYTF. For the CDR3, the DNA is TGTGCCAGCAGAGATACCGGGACAGTCAACTATGGCTACACCTTC.

The chain is built from TRBV3-1 (or the pseudogene TRBV3-2) and TRBJ2-7, with 9 nucleotides matching TRBD2. There are 16 residues in the CDR3. V was pared by 3 bases and J by 5 bases, with 11 bases of the junction left unmatched. CDR1 LGHDT and CDR2 YNNKEL come from the germline V gene (reference sequence). The CDR3 DNA is TGTGCCAGCAGCCAGCTAGCGGGGATTAGCGTGGACGAGCAGTACTTC. It specifies CASSQLAGISVDEQYF.